This TCR beta chain stems from a study of blood T cell repertoires in COVID-19. Overall study: From the United States, Italy and Spain came samples of acute and convalescent COVID-19. T cells, B-cell-depleted T cells, or PBMCs supplied cDNA or gDNA.

Original handling: Reference gene primers were amplified, and this amplification served to estimate nucleated cell counts. Assay: immunoSEQ multiplex PCR; the TCRdb copy retains only in-frame clones and omits some. The DNA gave D and trimming, while V, J and clone size come from that table. Of approximately 200,000 clones detected, around 95% appear once; the ten largest clones hold about 0.8%. Trimming took 4 bases from V and 3 from J, leaving 13 bases between them. Germline lookup yields CDR1 SGHAT and CDR2 FQNNGV. The CDR3 is 14 residues long. Seattle's cohort entered during active infection and was followed longitudinally.

This clonotype was sampled from a man aged 25 to 40 with COVID-19, enrolled during active disease. Source material: peripheral blood. V and J are TRBV11-2 and TRBJ2-7, with a tentative D call TRBD1 (6 bases). The CDR3 loop reads CASSWDKGDYEQYF. The CDR3 bases are TGTGCCAGCAGCTGGGACAAGGGCGACTACGAGCAGTACTTC.